This T cell receptor beta chain stems from a study of shared clonotypes between healthy human individuals (TCRdb year 2020). The study in broad terms: A couple of women and a few men aged 18 to 49 years were included in the cohort. For each donor, CD4 naive and CD4 memory were each given three plates, CD8 naive was given two plates, and CD8 memory was given one plate. Blood TCR repertoires of about 5 healthy adults were deeply sequenced to estimate repertoire size and the extent of clonotype sharing between individuals. Different laboratories and diverse techniques were used to prepare libraries and sequence TCR repertoires, to increase sequencing depth and limit assay-specific biases. Leukapheresis yielded between about 0.94 and 8.9 billion PBMCs per donor.

Donors were healthy HIV-negative adults with no recently reported acute infections or vaccinations. Every donor was a Caucasian adult residing in Nashville, Tennessee, USA. CD4+ T cells were enriched by magnetic negative selection, after which naive cells were positively selected on CD45RA and the negative fraction was taken as the memory subset. After blood collection by leukapheresis, PBMCs were isolated using Ficoll-Histopaque density gradient centrifugation and then cryopreserved in the vapor phase of liquid nitrogen. Purity and quantity of every magnetically sorted T cell population were checked by analytical flow cytometry. Genomic DNA was isolated from every sorted fraction and measured by UV absorbance on a Nanodrop 2000c. Using the deep immunoSEQ assay, multiplex PCR amplified TCR CDR3 regions from genomic DNA. For each cell subset, the extracted genomic DNA was distributed evenly across all wells of several immunoSEQ 96-well plates, and each plate served as one replicate. Each replicate PCR for sorted subsets received about 210 ng genomic DNA, equal to about 30,000 T cell genomes. The purified libraries were quantified using a Qubit 3.0 fluorometer, sized with a Bioanalyzer 2100, and then quantified again using the KAPA Library Quantification kit. Each immunoSEQ 96-well plate was sequenced on its own single-read 150-cycle Illumina NextSeq 550 flow cell. As for the authors' bioinformatics: The immunoSEQ output contained only junctional sequences without quality scores, so filtering could not match that applied to full-length reads. To assign V/J genes and CDR3, sequences were annotated using PyIR, a Python wrapper for IgBLAST v1.9, with IMGT germline references. Reads were removed for weak V/J assignments (E-value above 1e-6), missing CDR3, stop codons, out-of-frame junctions, or ambiguous translated residues. A V3J clonotype was defined by an identical inferred V gene, J gene, and CDR3 amino acid sequence. To compute the percentage overlap between repertoires, the number of shared unique clonotypes was divided by the size of the smaller repertoire. Repertoire richness was assessed with RTK rarefaction, the Chao1 estimator, and Recon v2.1 estimates of unobserved clonotypes. OLGA was used to compute generation probabilities for all TCRbeta clonotypes that the gDNA method yielded from four donors. TCRdb stores this immuneACCESS table with in-frame sequences only. Part of the clones is absent; in the studies checked, under half of the shortfall reflects unresolved V genes, and no reason is known for the rest. Clone size and the V and J calls come from that table; the DNA yielded D and trimming. In all, the sample holds more than 500,000 clones, and around 96% of those were seen once. About 0.067% of the sample is in the top ten clones.

Reading the germline V gene gives CDR1 SGHNT and CDR2 YENEEA. Inclusive of the bounding cysteine and phenylalanine, the CDR3 is 17 residues long. Only the CDR3 portion is preserved as DNA: 51 bases, with reading frame beginning at the first base. Trimming takes 0 bases from V and 7 bases from J, and the germline ends sit 18 bases apart. General study outcomes and caveats: Sampling was limited to blood, and TCR repertoires in tissue likely differ from TCR repertoires in blood. The small number of donors limited the genetic and exposure-history diversity represented. Clonotypes shared by all four sorted-subset donors showed higher generation probabilities than non-shared clonotypes. Pairwise subsampling indicated that sequencing depth was expected to affect the degree of clonotype sharing among donors. Larger estimated clonotype richness was generally found for naive subsets than for memory subsets. Sharing across a few donors was observed for around 5% of naive CD4, over 3% of naive CD8, around 2.5% of memory CD4, and roughly 0.43% of memory CD8 clonotypes. Rarefaction of sorted-subset datasets indicated incomplete sequencing despite the large sequencing depth.

With regard to this clone: Its binding antigen is unknown. No clone much larger than this one lies a single base away; base qualities are absent.

This chain joins TRBV11-3 to TRBJ2-2; TRBD2 is possibly the D segment (6 matching bases). This sequence was found in a woman under 40 in good health. What was sequenced was naive CD4+ T cells sorted from blood. The cell subset or site label, read with the paper, signifies: CD45RA+ positively selected. The CDR3 protein is CASSLDPGRGNGGELFF. The DNA reads as follows: TGTGCCAGCAGCTTAGATCCAGGTCGGGGGAATGGCGGGGAGCTGTTTTTT.